This T cell receptor beta chain was recovered during a study of T-cell reconstitution after alpha-beta-depleted transplantation in children. Regarding the study as a whole: Newly generated T cells supplied most T-cell counts and diversity one year post-transplant. Diversity of TCRbeta at day 60 was high in some patients, arising from surviving recipient T cells and thymic progenitors.

Trimming took off 4 bases at V and 3 bases at J, with 16 bases between the two ends. Per the germline V gene, CDR1 is MNHEY and CDR2 is SVGAGI. CDR3 length equals 15 residues. Worth noting for this clonotype: The antigen is not known.

The TCRbeta library incorporated unique molecular identifiers. In TCRdb, the PCR reads were re-called with MiXCR into one record per CDR3 protein. The sample contains approximately 430,000 distinct CDR3 sequences, 15% to 20% of which appear only once. Material: PBMCs, mostly from graft donor cells, obtained 360 days after TCRalphabeta/CD19-depleted stem cell transplant. The gene calls are TRBV6-5 and TRBJ2-7; D is tentatively TRBD1 or TRBD2 (5 bases each). The clonotype was recovered from a boy in the first two years of life who had a stem cell transplant for Wiskott-Aldrich syndrome, so the T cells may come from the graft donor. CDR3 region: CASSFAGTDYYEQYF. The CDR3 DNA reads as TGTGCCAGCAGTTTCGCCGGGACCGACTACTACGAGCAGTACTTC.